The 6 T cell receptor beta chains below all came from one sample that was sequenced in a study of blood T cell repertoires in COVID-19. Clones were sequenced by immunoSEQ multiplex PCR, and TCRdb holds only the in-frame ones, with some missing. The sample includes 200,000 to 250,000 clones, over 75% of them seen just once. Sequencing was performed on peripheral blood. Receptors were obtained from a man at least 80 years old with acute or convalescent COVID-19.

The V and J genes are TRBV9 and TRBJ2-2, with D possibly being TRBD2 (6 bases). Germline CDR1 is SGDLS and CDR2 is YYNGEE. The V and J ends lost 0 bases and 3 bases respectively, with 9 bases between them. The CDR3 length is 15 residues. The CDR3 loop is CASSVVGTHTGELFF. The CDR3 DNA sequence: TGTGCCAGCAGCGTAGTCGGGACTCACACCGGGGAGCTGTTTTTT.

CDR3: CASSIQDSPHRDGYTF. In DNA form, the CDR3 reads TGTGCCAGTAGTATCCAAGACAGTCCACATAGAGATGGCTACACCTTC. The gene calls are TRBV19 and TRBJ1-2, with D possibly being TRBD1 (5 bases). CDR1 and CDR2 from the germline V gene are LNHDA and SQIVND (reference sequence). The CDR3 has 16 residues. V gave up 3 bases and J gave up 6 bases, with 20 bases separating them.

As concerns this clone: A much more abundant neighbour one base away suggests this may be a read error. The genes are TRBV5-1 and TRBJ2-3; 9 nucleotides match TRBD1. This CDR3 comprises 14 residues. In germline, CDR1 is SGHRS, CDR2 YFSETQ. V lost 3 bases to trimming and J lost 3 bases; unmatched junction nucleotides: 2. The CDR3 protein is CASSSGQGTDTQYF. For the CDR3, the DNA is TGCGCCAGCAGCTCGGGACAGGGAACAGATACGCAGTATTTT. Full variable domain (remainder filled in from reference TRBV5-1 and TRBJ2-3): KAGVTQTPRYLIKTRGQQVTLSCSPISGHRSVSWYQQTPGQGLQFLFEYFSETQRNKGNFPGRFSGRQFSNSRSEMNVSTLELGDSALYLCASSSGQGTDTQYFGPGTRLTVL.

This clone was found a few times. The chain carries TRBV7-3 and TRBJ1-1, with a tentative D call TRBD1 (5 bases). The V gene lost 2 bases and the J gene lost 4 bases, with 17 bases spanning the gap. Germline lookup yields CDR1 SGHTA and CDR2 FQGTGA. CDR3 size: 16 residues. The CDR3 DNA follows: TGTGCCAGCAGCTTATATAGCCAGGGCAAGGGCACTGAAGCTTTCTTT. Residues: CASSLYSQGKGTEAFF.

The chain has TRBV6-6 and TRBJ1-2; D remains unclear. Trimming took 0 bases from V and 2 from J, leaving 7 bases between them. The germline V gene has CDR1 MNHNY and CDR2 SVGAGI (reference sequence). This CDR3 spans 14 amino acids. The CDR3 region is CASSYSDKNYGYTF. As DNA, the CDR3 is TGTGCCAGCAGTTACTCAGACAAAAACTATGGCTACACCTTC.

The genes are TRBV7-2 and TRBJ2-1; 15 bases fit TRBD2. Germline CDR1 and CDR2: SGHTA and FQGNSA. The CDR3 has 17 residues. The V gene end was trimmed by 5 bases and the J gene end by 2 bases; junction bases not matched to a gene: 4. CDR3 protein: CASSPGTSGRPYNEQFF. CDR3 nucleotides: TGTGCCAGCAGCCCCGGGACTAGCGGGAGGCCCTACAATGAGCAGTTCTTC.